These 3 T cell receptor beta chains originate from one sample sequenced in a study of monozygotic twins with inflammatory bowel disease. TCRdb re-called the 5' RACE reads and shows each CDR3 protein once, DNA omitted. Here the sample table reports around 190,000 distinct CDR3 sequences. The sequenced material came from blood. Receptors were obtained from a human donor with ulcerative colitis or Crohn's disease, or a healthy co-twin of an affected twin (not recorded which).

The V gene is TRBV20-1, the J gene TRBJ2-3; TCRdb designates TRBD2, a call that cannot be tested without DNA. CDR1 and CDR2 (germline): DFQATT, SNEGSKA (reference sequence). The CDR3 length is 13 residues. The CDR3 spells CSAPGPALDTQYF.

The gene calls are TRBV20-1 and TRBJ2-7; TCRdb gives TRBD1 as the D gene, but with no DNA this cannot be confirmed. From germline, CDR1 is DFQATT and CDR2 SNEGSKA (reference sequence). The CDR3 is 16 residues long. The CDR3 spells CSARVLLWTGLREQYF.

The rearrangement uses TRBV11-2 and TRBJ1-1. Germline V gene data show CDR1 as SGHAT and CDR2 as FQNNGV. The CDR3 is 15 residues long. This CDR3 is CASSPRAIMNTEAFF.